The T cell receptor beta chain under discussion was sequenced for a study of siplizumab effects on memory and regulatory T cells. Trimming removed 0 bases at V and 7 bases at J, with 13 bases between. There are 15 residues in the CDR3. The germline gives CDR1 MNHNY, CDR2 SVGAGI (reference sequence). Libraries were prepared by immunoSEQ multiplex PCR; TCRdb keeps only in-frame clonotypes and omits some of them. The sample contains about 110,000 clones, 90% to 95% of which appear only once. This TCR derives from a human donor in good health. The sample was Tregs sorted from blood. The chain combines TRBV6-6 with TRBJ1-5; D unclear. The CDR3 coding sequence is TGTGCCAGCAGTTACTCGATTGGCCTCCCCCAGCCCCAGCATTTT. This gives the protein CASSYSIGLPQPQHF.